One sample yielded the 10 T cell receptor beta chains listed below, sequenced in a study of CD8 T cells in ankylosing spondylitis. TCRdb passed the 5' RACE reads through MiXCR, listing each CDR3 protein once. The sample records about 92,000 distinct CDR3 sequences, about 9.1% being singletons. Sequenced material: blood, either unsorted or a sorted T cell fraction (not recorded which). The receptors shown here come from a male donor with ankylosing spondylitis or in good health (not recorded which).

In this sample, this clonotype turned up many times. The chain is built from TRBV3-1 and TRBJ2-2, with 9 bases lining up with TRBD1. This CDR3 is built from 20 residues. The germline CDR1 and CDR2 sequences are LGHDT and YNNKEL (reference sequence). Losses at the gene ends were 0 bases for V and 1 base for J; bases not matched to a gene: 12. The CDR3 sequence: CASSQEFLGGDRVNTGELFF. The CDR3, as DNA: TGTGCCAGCAGCCAAGAATTTTTGGGTGGGGACAGGGTGAACACCGGGGAGCTGTTTTTT.

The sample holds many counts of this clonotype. The CDR3 sequence: CASSVRADSHQETQYF. CDR3 in DNA: TGTGCCAGCAGCGTAAGGGCAGACTCCCACCAAGAGACCCAGTACTTC. This sequence joins TRBV9 and TRBJ2-5; D is unclear. The CDR3 length is 16 residues. Germline loops: CDR1 SGDLS, CDR2 YYNGEE. The V end lost 1 base, the J end lost 0 bases, and 13 bases lay between the germline ends.

CDR3 sequence reads: CAISELGAADTQYF. In nucleotides, the CDR3 is TGTGCCATCAGTGAGCTGGGGGCCGCGGATACGCAGTATTTT. The chain has TRBV10-3 and TRBJ2-3; D might be TRBD1 (6 bases). In germline, CDR1 is ENHRY, CDR2 SYGVKD. With 2 bases removed from V and 6 bases from J, the gap between germline ends came to 12 bases. This CDR3 has 14 amino acids.

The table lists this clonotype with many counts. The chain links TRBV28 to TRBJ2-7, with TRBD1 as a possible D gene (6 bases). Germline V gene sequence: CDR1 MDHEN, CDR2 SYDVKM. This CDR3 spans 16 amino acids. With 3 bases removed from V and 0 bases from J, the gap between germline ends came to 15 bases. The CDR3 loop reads CASSLGRTDPSYEQYF. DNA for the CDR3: TGTGCCAGCAGTTTGGGTCGGACAGACCCCTCCTACGAGCAGTACTTC.

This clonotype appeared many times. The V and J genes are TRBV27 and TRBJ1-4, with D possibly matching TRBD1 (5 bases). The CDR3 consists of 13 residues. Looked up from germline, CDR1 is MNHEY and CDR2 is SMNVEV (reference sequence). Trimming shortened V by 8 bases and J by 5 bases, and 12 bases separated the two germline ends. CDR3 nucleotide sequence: TGTGCCAGCTCGGGACGGAGGAATGAAAAACTGTTTTTT. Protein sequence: CASSGRRNEKLFF.

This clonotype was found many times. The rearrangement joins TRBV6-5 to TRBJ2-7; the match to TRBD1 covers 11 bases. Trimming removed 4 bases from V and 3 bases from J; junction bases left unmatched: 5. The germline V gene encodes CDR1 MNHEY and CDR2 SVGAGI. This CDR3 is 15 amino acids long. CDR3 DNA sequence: TGTGCCAGCAGTTCGGGACAGGGGGTCAACTACGAGCAGTACTTC. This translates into CASSSGQGVNYEQYF.

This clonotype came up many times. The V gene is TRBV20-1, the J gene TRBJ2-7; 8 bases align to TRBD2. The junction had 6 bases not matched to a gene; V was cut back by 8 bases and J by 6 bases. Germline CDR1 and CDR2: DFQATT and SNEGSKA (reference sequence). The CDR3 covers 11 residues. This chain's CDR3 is CSTGLASEQYF. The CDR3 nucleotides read TGCAGTACAGGACTAGCAAGCGAGCAGTACTTC.

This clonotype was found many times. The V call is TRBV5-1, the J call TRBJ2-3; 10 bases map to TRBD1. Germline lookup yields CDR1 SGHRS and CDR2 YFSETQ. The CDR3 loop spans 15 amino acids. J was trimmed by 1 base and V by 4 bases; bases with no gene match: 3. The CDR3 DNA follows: TGCGCCAGCAGCAGCGGGACAGGGGGCACAGATACGCAGTATTTT. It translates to CASSSGTGGTDTQYF. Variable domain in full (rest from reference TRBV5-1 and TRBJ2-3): KAGVTQTPRYLIKTRGQQVTLSCSPISGHRSVSWYQQTPGQGLQFLFEYFSETQRNKGNFPGRFSGRQFSNSRSEMNVSTLELGDSALYLCASSSGTGGTDTQYFGPGTRLTVL.

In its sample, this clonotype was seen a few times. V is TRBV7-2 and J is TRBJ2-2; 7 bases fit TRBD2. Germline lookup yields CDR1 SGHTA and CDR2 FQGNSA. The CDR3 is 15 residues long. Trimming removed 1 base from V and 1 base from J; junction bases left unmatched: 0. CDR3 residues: CASSLGGGNTGELFF. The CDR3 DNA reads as TGTGCCAGCAGCTTAGGCGGGGGGAACACCGGGGAGCTGTTTTTT. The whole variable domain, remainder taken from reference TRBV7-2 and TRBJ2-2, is GAGVSQSPSNKVTEKGKDVELRCDPISGHTALYWYRQSLGQGLEFLIYFQGNSAPDKSGLPSDRFSAERTGGSVSTLTIQRTQQEDSAVYLCASSLGGGNTGELFFGEGSRLTVL.

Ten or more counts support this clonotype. The CDR3 sequence is CASSLSGGDEQFF. DNA of the CDR3: TGTGCCAGCAGTTTATCAGGGGGCGATGAGCAGTTCTTC. The V and J genes are TRBV27 and TRBJ2-1; 7 bases agree with TRBD1. Per the germline V gene, CDR1 is MNHEY and CDR2 is SMNVEV (reference sequence). With 0 bases clipped from V and 8 bases from J, the junction kept 1 base outside the gene matches. The CDR3 is made up of 13 amino acids.